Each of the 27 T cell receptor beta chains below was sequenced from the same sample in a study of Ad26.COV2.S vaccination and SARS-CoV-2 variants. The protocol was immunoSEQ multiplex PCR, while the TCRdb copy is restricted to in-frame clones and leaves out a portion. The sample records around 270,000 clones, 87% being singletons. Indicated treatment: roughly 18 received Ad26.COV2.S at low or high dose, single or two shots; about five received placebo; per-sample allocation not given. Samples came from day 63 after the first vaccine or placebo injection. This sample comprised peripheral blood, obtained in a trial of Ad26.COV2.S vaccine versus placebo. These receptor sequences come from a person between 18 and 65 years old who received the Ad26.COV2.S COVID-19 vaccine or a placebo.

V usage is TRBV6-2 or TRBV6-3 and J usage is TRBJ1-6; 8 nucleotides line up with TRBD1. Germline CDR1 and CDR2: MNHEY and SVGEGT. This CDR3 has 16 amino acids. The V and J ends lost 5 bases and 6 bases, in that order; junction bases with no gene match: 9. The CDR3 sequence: CASSHTGQGRNSPLHF. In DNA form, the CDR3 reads TGTGCCAGCAGTCATACCGGACAGGGTCGTAATTCACCCCTCCACTTT.

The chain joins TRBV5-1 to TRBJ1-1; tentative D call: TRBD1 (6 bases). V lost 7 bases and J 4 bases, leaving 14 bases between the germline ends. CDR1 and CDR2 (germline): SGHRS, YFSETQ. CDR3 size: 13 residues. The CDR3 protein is CASGGAKGTEAFF. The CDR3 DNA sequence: TGCGCCAGCGGGGGGGCGAAGGGCACTGAAGCTTTCTTT.

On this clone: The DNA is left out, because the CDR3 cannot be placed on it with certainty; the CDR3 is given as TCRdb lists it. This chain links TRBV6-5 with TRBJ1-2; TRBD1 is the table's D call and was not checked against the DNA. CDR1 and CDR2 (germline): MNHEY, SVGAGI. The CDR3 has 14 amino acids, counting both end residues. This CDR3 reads CASSTSGQGSGYTF.

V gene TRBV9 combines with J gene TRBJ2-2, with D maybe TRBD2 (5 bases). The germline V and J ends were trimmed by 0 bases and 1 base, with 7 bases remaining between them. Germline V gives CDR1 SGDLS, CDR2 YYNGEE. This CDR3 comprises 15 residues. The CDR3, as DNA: TGTGCCAGCAGCGTAGGGACTTTGAACACCGGGGAGCTGTTTTTT. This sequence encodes CASSVGTLNTGELFF.

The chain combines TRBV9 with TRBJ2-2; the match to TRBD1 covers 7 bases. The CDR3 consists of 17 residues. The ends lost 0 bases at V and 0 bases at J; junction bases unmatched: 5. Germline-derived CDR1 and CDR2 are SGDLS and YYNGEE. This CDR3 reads CASSVGAGGTNTGELFF. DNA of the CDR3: TGTGCCAGCAGCGTAGGGGCAGGGGGAACGAACACCGGGGAGCTGTTTTTT.

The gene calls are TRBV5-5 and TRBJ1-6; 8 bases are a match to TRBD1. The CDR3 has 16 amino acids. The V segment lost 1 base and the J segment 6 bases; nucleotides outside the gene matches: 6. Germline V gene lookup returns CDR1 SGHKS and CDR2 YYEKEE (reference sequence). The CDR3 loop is CASSLSGGVGNSPLHF. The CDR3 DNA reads TGTGCCAGCAGCTTGTCAGGGGGCGTAGGTAATTCACCCCTCCACTTT.

The CDR3 nucleotides are TGTGCCAGCCGGGCGCGGGGAAGGAGTAGTTACGAGCAGTACTTC. Protein: CASRARGRSSYEQYF. This rearrangement joins TRBV19 to TRBJ2-7, with D tentatively TRBD2 (6 bases). The V end was cut by 9 bases, the J end by 4 bases, with 22 bases between. CDR3 length: 15 amino acids. Germline V gives CDR1 LNHDA, CDR2 SQIVND (reference sequence).

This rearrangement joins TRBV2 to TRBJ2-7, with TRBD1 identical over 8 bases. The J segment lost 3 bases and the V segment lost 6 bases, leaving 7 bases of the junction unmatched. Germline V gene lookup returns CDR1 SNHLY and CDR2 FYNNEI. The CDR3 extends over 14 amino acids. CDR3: CASSEQGEGYEQYF. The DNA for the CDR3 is TGTGCCAGCAGCGAACAGGGGGAAGGCTACGAGCAGTACTTC.

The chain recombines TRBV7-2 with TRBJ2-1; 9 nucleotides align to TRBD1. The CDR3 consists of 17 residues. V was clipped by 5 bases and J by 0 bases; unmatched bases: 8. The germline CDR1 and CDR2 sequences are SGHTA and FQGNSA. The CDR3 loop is CASSPGTGTSSYNEQFF. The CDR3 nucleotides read TGTGCCAGCAGCCCCGGGACAGGGACCAGCTCCTACAATGAGCAGTTCTTC.

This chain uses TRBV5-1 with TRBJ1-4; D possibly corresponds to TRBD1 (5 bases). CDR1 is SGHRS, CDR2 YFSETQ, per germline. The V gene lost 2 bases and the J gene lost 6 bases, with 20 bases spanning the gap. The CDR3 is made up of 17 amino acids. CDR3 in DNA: TGCGCCAGCAGCTTCGGACACTGGTCGATAGGGGATGAAAAACTGTTTTTT. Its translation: CASSFGHWSIGDEKLFF.

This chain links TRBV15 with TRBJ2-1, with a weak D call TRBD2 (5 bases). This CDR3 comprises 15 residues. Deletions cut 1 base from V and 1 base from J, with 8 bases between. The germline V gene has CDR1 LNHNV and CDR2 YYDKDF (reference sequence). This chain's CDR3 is CATSRGTGSYNEQFF. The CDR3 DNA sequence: TGTGCCACCAGCAGAGGTACGGGGTCCTACAATGAGCAGTTCTTC.

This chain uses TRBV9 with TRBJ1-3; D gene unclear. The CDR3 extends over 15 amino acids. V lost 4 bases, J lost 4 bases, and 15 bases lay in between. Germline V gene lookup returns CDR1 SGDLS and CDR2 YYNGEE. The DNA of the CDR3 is TGTGCCAGCAGCACCACGGGTGGATCCGGAAACACCATATATTTT. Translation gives CASSTTGGSGNTIYF. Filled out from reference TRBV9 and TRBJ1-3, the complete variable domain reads DSGVTQTPKHLITATGQRVTLRCSPRSGDLSVYWYQQSLDQGLQFLIQYYNGEERAKGNILERFSAQQFPDLHSELNLSSLELGDSALYFCASSTTGGSGNTIYFGEGSWLTVV.

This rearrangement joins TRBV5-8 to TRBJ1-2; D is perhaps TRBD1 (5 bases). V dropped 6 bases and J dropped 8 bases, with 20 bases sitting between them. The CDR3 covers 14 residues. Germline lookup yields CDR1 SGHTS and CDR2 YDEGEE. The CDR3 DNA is TGTGCCAGCAACGCCTCCCCGGGACGCATAGGCTACACCTTC. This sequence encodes CASNASPGRIGYTF.

Here the CDR3 DNA reads TGCGCCAGCAGCGGGCCGGACAGGGTAGGGCACGCGACCCAGTACTTC. It codes for CASSGPDRVGHATQYF. This rearrangement joins TRBV5-1 to TRBJ2-5, with 8 positions matching TRBD1. CDR1 is SGHRS and CDR2 is YFSETQ in the germline V gene. With 4 bases clipped from V and 7 bases from J, the junction kept 15 bases outside the gene matches. CDR3 length: 16 amino acids. The variable domain in full, with the rest retrieved from reference TRBV5-1 and TRBJ2-5, is KAGVTQTPRYLIKTRGQQVTLSCSPISGHRSVSWYQQTPGQGLQFLFEYFSETQRNKGNFPGRFSGRQFSNSRSEMNVSTLELGDSALYLCASSGPDRVGHATQYFGPGTRLLVL.

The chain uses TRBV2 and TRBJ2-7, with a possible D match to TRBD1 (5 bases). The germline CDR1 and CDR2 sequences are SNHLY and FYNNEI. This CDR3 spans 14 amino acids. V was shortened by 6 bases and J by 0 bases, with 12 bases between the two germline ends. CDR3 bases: TGTGCCAGCAGGCAGGGCCGAAGCTCCTACGAGCAGTACTTC. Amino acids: CASRQGRSSYEQYF. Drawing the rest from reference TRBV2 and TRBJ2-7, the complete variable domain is EPEVTQTPSHQVTQMGQEVILRCVPISNHLYFYWYRQILGQKVEFLVSFYNNEISEKSEIFDDQFSVERPDGSNFTLKIRSTKLEDSAMYFCASRQGRSSYEQYFGPGTRLTVT.

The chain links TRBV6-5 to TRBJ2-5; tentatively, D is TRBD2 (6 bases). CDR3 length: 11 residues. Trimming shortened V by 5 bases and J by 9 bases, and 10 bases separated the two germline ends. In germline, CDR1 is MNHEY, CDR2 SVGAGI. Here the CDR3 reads CASSKLAPQYF. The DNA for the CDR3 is TGTGCCAGCAGTAAACTAGCTCCCCAGTACTTC.

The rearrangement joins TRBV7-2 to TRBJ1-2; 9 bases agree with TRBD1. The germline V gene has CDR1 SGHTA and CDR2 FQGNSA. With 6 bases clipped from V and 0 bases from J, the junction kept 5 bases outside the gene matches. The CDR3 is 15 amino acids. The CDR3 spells CASSRDRVSNYGYTF. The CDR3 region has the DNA TGTGCCAGCAGTCGGGACAGGGTATCTAACTATGGCTACACCTTC. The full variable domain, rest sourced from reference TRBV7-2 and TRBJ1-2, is GAGVSQSPSNKVTEKGKDVELRCDPISGHTALYWYRQSLGQGLEFLIYFQGNSAPDKSGLPSDRFSAERTGGSVSTLTIQRTQQEDSAVYLCASSRDRVSNYGYTFGSGTRLTVV.

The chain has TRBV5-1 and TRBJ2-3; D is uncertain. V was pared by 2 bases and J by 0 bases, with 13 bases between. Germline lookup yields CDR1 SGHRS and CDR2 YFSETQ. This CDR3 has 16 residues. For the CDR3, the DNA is TGCGCCAGCAGCTTATCCGCAGGATCTAGCACAGATACGCAGTATTTT. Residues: CASSLSAGSSTDTQYF.

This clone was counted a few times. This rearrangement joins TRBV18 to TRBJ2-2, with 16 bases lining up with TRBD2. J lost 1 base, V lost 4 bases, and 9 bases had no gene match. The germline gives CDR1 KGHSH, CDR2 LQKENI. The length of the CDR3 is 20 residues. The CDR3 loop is CASSLTTGLAGGKNTGELFF. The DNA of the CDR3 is TGTGCCAGCTCACTCACCACGGGACTAGCGGGAGGGAAGAACACCGGGGAGCTGTTTTTT.

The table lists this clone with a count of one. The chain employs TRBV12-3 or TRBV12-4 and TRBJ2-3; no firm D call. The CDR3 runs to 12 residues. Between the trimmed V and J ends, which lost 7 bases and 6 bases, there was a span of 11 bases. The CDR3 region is CASTLLGDTQYF. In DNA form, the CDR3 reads TGTGCCAGCACCCTCTTAGGGGATACGCAGTATTTT.

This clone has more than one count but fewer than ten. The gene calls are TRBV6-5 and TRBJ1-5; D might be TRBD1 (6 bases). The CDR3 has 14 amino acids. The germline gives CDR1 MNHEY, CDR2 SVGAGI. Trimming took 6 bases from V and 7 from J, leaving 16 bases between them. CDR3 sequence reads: CASRALNRDQPQHF. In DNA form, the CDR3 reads TGTGCCAGCAGGGCTCTTAACAGGGACCAGCCCCAGCATTTT.

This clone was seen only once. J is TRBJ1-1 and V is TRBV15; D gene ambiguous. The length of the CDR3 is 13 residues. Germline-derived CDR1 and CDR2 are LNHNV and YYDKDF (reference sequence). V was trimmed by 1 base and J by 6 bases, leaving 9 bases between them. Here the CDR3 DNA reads TGTGCCACCAGCAGAGTAGAGTGGGCTGAAGCTTTCTTT. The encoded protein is CATSRVEWAEAFF. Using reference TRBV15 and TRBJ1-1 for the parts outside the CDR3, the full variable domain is DAMVIQNPRYQVTQFGKPVTLSCSQTLNHNVMYWYQQKSSQAPKLLFHYYDKDFNNEADTPDNFQSRRPNTSFCFLDIRSPGLGDTAMYLCATSRVEWAEAFFGQGTRLTVV.

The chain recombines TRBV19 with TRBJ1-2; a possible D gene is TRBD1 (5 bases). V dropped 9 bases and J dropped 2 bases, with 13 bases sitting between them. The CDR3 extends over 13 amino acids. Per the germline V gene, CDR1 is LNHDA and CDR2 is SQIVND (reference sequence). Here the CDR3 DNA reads TGTGCCAGCGGGACTCCGCCGAACTATGGCTACACCTTC. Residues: CASGTPPNYGYTF. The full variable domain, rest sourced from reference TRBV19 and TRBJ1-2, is DGGITQSPKYLFRKEGQNVTLSCEQNLNHDAMYWYRQDPGQGLRLIYYSQIVNDFQKGDIAEGYSVSREKKESFPLTVTSAQKNPTAFYLCASGTPPNYGYTFGSGTRLTVV.

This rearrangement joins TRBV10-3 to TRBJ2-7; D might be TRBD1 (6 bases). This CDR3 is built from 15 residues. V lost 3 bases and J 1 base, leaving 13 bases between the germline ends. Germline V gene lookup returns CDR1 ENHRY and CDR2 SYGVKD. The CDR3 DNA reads TGTGCCATCAGTGATAGGACGAGGGGGTCCTACGAGCAGTACGTC. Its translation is CAISDRTRGSYEQYV.

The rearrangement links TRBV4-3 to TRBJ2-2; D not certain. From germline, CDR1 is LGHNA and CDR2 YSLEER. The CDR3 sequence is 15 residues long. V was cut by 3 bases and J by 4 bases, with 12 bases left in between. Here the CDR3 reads CASSQLGYGTGELFF. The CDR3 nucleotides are TGCGCCAGCAGCCAGTTAGGGTACGGCACCGGGGAGCTGTTTTTT.

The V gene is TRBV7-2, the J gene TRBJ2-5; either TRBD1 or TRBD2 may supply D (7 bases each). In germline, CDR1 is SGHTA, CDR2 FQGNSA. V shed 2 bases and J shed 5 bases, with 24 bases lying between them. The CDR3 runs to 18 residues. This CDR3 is CASSLRRNAQGRGETQYF. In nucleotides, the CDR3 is TGTGCCAGCAGCTTACGGAGGAACGCACAGGGGAGGGGGGAGACCCAGTACTTC.

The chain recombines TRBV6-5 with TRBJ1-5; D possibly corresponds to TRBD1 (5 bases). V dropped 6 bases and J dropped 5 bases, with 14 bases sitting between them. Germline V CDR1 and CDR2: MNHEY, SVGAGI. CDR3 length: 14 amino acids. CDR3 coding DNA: TGTGCCAGCAGCCCGGAAGGGGTTGATCAGCCCCAGCATTTT. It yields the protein CASSPEGVDQPQHF.